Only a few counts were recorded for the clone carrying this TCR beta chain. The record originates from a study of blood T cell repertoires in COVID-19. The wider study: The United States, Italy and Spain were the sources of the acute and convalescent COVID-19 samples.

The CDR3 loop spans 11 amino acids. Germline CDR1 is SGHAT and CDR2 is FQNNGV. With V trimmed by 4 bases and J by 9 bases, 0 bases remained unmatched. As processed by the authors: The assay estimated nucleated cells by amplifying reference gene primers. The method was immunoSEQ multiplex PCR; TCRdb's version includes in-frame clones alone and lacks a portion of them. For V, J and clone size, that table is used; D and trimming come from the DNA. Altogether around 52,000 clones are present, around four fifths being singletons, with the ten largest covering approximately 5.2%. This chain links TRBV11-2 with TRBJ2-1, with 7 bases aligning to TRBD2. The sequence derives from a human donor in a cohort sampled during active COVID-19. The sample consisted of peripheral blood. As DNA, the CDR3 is TGTGCCAGCAGCTGGGGGGGTGAGCAGTTCTTC. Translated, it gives CASSWGGEQFF.